This passage covers 18 T cell receptor beta chains from one sample sequenced in a study of cytomegalovirus exposure and HLA in healthy donors. PCR primers comprised 60 Vbeta and 13 Jbeta primers. TCRdb's table, derived via immunoSEQ multiplex PCR, lists solely in-frame clones and lacks some. The specimen's table records approximately 190,000 clones. Sequencing was done on a sample of PBMCs. The origin of the receptors is a man under 40 in good health and CMV-seronegative.

Concerning this clone itself: One junction end does not reproduce the germline sequence, and a read error may be involved. The rearrangement joins TRBV30 to TRBJ2-3; 11 bases line up with TRBD2. The CDR3 consists of 14 residues. Germline V CDR1 and CDR2: GTSNPN, SVGIG (reference sequence). The DNA of the CDR3 is TGTACCTGGAGTTCGGGACTAGCGGAAGATACGCAGTATTTT. Its protein is CTWSSGLAEDTQYF.

This sequence joins TRBV21-1 and TRBJ2-1; the table names TRBD2, a call not compared with the DNA. TRBV21-1 is flagged as a pseudogene. CDR3 length: 23 amino acids. The CDR3 region is CASSKGKGEKGGRSLNGWDEQFF. The CDR3 region has the DNA TGTGCCAGCAGCAAAGGTAAAGGGGAGAAAGGCGGGAGAAGCTTGAATGGCTGGGATGAGCAGTTCTTC.

The rearrangement joins TRBV20-1 to TRBJ2-1; TRBD1 might be the D (6 bases). CDR1 and CDR2 from the germline V gene are DFQATT and SNEGSKA (reference sequence). Trimming removed 6 bases at V and 9 bases at J, with 12 bases between. The CDR3 sequence is 11 residues long. CDR3 in DNA: TGCAGTGCCTATACAGGGTTTGAGCAGTTCTTC. It encodes CSAYTGFEQFF.

CDR3 nucleotides: TGCGCCAGCAGCCCTGACAGGGCTGGCACTGAAGCTTTCTTT. Translated: CASSPDRAGTEAFF. The chain has TRBV5-1 and TRBJ1-1, with TRBD1 matching 7 bases. This CDR3 spans 14 amino acids. The germline CDR1 and CDR2 sequences are SGHRS and YFSETQ. The V and J ends lost 4 bases and 4 bases, in that order; junction bases with no gene match: 7.

The genes are TRBV27 and TRBJ1-5; D gene ambiguous. Per the germline V gene, CDR1 is MNHEY and CDR2 is SMNVEV (reference sequence). The CDR3 extends over 17 amino acids. Between the trimmed V and J ends, which lost 6 bases and 3 bases, there was a span of 21 bases. The chain's CDR3 is CASSPRTRGRLNQPQHF. The DNA for the CDR3 is TGTGCCAGCAGCCCCCGCACAAGAGGGCGCCTCAATCAGCCCCAGCATTTT.

A note on this clone: Other DNA sequences in the sample encode the same CDR3. CDR3 protein: CASSPGDTGELFF. The CDR3 DNA reads as TGCGCCAGCAGCCCAGGGGACACCGGGGAGCTGTTTTTT. V gene TRBV5-1 combines with J gene TRBJ2-2, with D possibly TRBD1 on 6 matching bases. CDR3 size: 13 residues. Between the trimmed V and J ends, which lost 4 bases and 3 bases, there was a span of 7 bases. Germline CDR1 SGHRS, CDR2 YFSETQ.

The chain carries TRBV27 and TRBJ1-4; a possible D gene is TRBD1 (6 bases). The V end lost 1 base, the J end lost 4 bases, and 10 bases lay between the germline ends. This CDR3 is 15 amino acids long. Germline loops: CDR1 MNHEY, CDR2 SMNVEV (reference sequence). CDR3 in amino acids: CASSLWGQLNEKLFF. In nucleotides, the CDR3 is TGTGCCAGCAGTTTATGGGGGCAGCTTAATGAAAAACTGTTTTTT.

The V and J genes are TRBV6-5 and TRBJ2-1, with TRBD1 identical over 10 bases. The junction had 4 bases not matched to a gene; V was cut back by 2 bases and J by 9 bases. Germline CDR1 MNHEY, CDR2 SVGAGI. The CDR3 is made up of 14 amino acids. As DNA, the CDR3 is TGTGCCAGCAGTTACGGGACAGGGGTGCGTGAGCAGTTCTTC. Its protein is CASSYGTGVREQFF.

The chain uses TRBV2 and TRBJ1-4; 7 bases are a match to TRBD1. V shed 3 bases and J 8 bases; nucleotides not matched to a gene: 6. Looked up from germline, CDR1 is SNHLY and CDR2 is FYNNEI. The CDR3 is made up of 14 amino acids. The chain's CDR3 is CASSDRQGFEKLFF. The CDR3, as DNA: TGTGCCAGCAGTGATCGACAGGGTTTCGAAAAACTGTTTTTT. The full variable domain, in which reference TRBV2 and TRBJ1-4 provide the parts outside the CDR3, is EPEVTQTPSHQVTQMGQEVILRCVPISNHLYFYWYRQILGQKVEFLVSFYNNEISEKSEIFDDQFSVERPDGSNFTLKIRSTKLEDSAMYFCASSDRQGFEKLFFGSGTQLSVL.

The chain joins TRBV10-1 to TRBJ1-1; 7 bases agree with TRBD1. Germline values: CDR1 WNHNN, CDR2 SYGVQD (reference sequence). V lost 2 bases to trimming and J lost 11 bases; unmatched junction nucleotides: 5. The length of the CDR3 is 12 residues. The CDR3: CASSEIGRGAFF. The DNA of the CDR3 is TGCGCCAGCAGTGAGATCGGCAGGGGGGCTTTCTTT.

The rearrangement joins TRBV2 to TRBJ2-7; D possibly corresponds to TRBD1 (6 bases). V gave up 5 bases and J gave up 6 bases, with 14 bases separating them. The germline V gene encodes CDR1 SNHLY and CDR2 FYNNEI. The CDR3 is 13 residues long. CDR3 in DNA: TGTGCCAGCAGTACAGGGCTTAGGGGCGAGCAGTACTTC. Translating gives CASSTGLRGEQYF. The full variable domain, its missing parts supplied by reference TRBV2 and TRBJ2-7, is EPEVTQTPSHQVTQMGQEVILRCVPISNHLYFYWYRQILGQKVEFLVSFYNNEISEKSEIFDDQFSVERPDGSNFTLKIRSTKLEDSAMYFCASSTGLRGEQYFGPGTRLTVT.

The rearrangement uses TRBV7-9 and TRBJ2-7, with 8 bases fitting TRBD1. This CDR3 has 14 amino acids. The junction had 4 bases not matched to a gene; V was cut back by 3 bases and J by 3 bases. Germline CDR1 and CDR2: SEHNR and FQNEAQ (reference sequence). CDR3 region: CASSFDRGRYEQYF. CDR3 bases: TGTGCCAGCAGCTTCGACAGGGGACGCTACGAGCAGTACTTC.

J is TRBJ2-7 and V is TRBV2, with TRBD2 matching 7 bases. This CDR3 has 13 residues. Trimming took 0 bases from V and 7 from J; bases not matched to a gene: 3. In germline, CDR1 is SNHLY, CDR2 FYNNEI. The CDR3 reads CASSEAGGWEQYF. CDR3 coding DNA: TGTGCCAGCAGTGAAGCGGGAGGGTGGGAGCAGTACTTC.

This chain joins TRBV15 and TRBJ2-6, with 9 bases fitting TRBD1. Unmatched junction bases numbered 15, after V lost 1 base and J lost 2 bases. The CDR3 runs to 21 residues. Germline lookup yields CDR1 LNHNV and CDR2 YYDKDF (reference sequence). The CDR3 bases are TGTGCCACCAGCAGAGGATGGGGCGGGGACAGGGCCTCCGCTGGGGCCAACGTCCTGACTTTC. Its protein is CATSRGWGGDRASAGANVLTF.

The CDR3 coding sequence is TGTGCCAGCAGTTTTGACAGGCCCCGAAATCAGCCCCAGCATTTT. Translating it yields CASSFDRPRNQPQHF. V is TRBV6-6 and J is TRBJ1-5, with D perhaps TRBD1 (6 bases). Between the trimmed V and J ends, which lost 4 bases and 4 bases, there was a span of 14 bases. CDR1 MNHNY and CDR2 SVGAGI come from the germline V gene (reference sequence). The CDR3 has 15 residues.

This chain uses TRBV2 with TRBJ2-5; 7 bases align to TRBD2. Germline assignment: CDR1 SNHLY and CDR2 FYNNEI. The trim removed 9 bases at V and 5 bases at J, leaving 9 bases unmatched. The CDR3 spans 13 residues. Written as DNA, the CDR3 is TGTGCCAGAAGCCCGGGACTACCGGAGACCCAGTACTTC. Translation gives CARSPGLPETQYF.

The chain couples TRBV4-1 to TRBJ1-5, with TRBD1 as a possible D gene (6 bases). CDR3 size: 16 residues. The germline gives CDR1 MGHRA, CDR2 YSYEKL. The V and J ends lost 0 bases and 2 bases respectively, with 11 bases between them. The CDR3 DNA follows: TGCGCCAGCAGCCAAGAGGGAGGGGGTGGCAATCAGCCCCAGCATTTT. Its translation is CASSQEGGGGNQPQHF.

The CDR3 DNA is TGCGCCAGCAGCCGGGACAGCGCCTACGAGCAGTACTTC. Translated, it gives CASSRDSAYEQYF. The chain recombines TRBV5-1 with TRBJ2-7, with TRBD1 identical over 7 bases. This CDR3 is built from 13 residues. V gave up 4 bases and J gave up 2 bases; unmatched junction bases: 3. CDR1 is SGHRS and CDR2 is YFSETQ in the germline V gene.